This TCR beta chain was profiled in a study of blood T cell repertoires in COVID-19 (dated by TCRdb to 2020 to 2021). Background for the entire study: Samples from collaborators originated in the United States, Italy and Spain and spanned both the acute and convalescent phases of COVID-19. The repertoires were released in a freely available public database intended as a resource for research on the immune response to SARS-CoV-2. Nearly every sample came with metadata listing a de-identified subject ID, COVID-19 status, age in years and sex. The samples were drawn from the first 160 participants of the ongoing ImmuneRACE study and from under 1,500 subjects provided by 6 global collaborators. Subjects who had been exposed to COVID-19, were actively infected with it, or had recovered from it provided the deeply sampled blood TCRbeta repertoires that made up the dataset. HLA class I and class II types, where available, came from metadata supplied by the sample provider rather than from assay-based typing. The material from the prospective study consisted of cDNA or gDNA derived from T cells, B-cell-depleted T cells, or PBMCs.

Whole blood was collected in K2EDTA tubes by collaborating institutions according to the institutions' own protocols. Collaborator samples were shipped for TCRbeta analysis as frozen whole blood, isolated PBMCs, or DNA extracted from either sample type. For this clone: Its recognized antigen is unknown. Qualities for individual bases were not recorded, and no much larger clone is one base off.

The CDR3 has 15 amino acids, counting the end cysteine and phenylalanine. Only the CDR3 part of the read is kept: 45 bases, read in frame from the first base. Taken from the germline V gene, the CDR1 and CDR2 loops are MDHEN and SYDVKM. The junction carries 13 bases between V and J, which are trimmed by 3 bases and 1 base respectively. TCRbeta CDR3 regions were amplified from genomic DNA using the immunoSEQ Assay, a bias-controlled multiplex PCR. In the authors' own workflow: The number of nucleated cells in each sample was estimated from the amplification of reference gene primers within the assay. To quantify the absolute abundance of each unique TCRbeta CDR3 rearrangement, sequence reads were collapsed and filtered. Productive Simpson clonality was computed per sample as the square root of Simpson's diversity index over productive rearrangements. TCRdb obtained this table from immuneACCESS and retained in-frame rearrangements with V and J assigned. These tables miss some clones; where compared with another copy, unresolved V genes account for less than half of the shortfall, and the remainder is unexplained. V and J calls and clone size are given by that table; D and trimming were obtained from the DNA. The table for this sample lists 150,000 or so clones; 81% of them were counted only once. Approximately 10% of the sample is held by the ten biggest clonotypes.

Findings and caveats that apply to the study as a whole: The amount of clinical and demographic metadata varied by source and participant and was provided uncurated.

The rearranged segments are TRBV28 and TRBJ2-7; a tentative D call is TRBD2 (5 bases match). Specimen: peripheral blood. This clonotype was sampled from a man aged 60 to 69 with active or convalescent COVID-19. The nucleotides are TGTGCCAGCAGTTTCCTCCAAACGGGGTCCTACGAGCAGTACTTC. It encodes CASSFLQTGSYEQYF.